Below, 31 T cell receptor beta chains from the same sample are listed, as sequenced in a study of T cells of healthy individuals. TCRdb passed the 5' RACE reads through MiXCR, listing each CDR3 protein once. The sample lists 95,000 to 100,000 distinct CDR3 sequences; 15% to 20% were seen once. All receptors derive from a human donor in good health.

The V gene is TRBV7-2, the J gene TRBJ1-2; a possible D gene is TRBD1 (5 bases). Trimming cost V 5 bases and J 3 bases, with 13 bases left between them. Germline CDR1 is SGHTA and CDR2 is FQGNSA. The CDR3 has 14 amino acids. DNA of the CDR3: TGTGCCAGCAGCGAAGGGGCCGTTCACTATGGCTACACCTTC. This codes for CASSEGAVHYGYTF.

The chain employs TRBV7-8 and TRBJ1-1; D possibly corresponds to TRBD1 (5 bases). The germline V and J ends were trimmed by 5 bases and 11 bases, with 12 bases remaining between them. Germline V gene data show CDR1 as SGHVS and CDR2 as FQNEAQ. The CDR3 is 11 residues long. CDR3 coding DNA: TGTGCCAGCAGCGTCGGAGGGACGGCTTTCTTT. It codes for CASSVGGTAFF.

This clonotype has a handful of counts. V gene TRBV28 combines with J gene TRBJ2-7, with D perhaps matching TRBD1 (5 bases). This CDR3 has 14 residues. Trimming removed 3 bases at V and 3 bases at J, with 12 bases between. CDR1 and CDR2 from the germline V gene are MDHEN and SYDVKM. The CDR3, as DNA: TGTGCCAGCAGTTTGGTCGGACACAGCTACGAGCAGTACTTC. Its protein product is CASSLVGHSYEQYF.

The rearrangement joins TRBV12-3 or TRBV12-4 to TRBJ1-2, with D hard to call. Deletions cut 7 bases from V and 8 bases from J, with 14 bases between. This CDR3 spans 12 amino acids. The CDR3 sequence: CASTLSREGYTF. CDR3 coding DNA: TGTGCCAGCACCCTCTCCCGGGAAGGCTACACCTTC.

Only a few counts were recorded for this clonotype. The chain links TRBV7-2 to TRBJ1-3; D is unresolved. The CDR3 contains 15 residues. Germline CDR1 and CDR2: SGHTA and FQGNSA. V was pared by 4 bases and J by 0 bases, with 10 bases between. The CDR3 protein is CASSYREHSGNTIYF. The CDR3 region has the DNA TGTGCCAGCAGCTATCGGGAACACTCTGGAAACACCATATATTTT.

This clonotype was observed a handful of times. V is TRBV27 and J is TRBJ1-1; 8 bases agree with TRBD1. This CDR3 is 12 amino acids long. J was trimmed by 6 bases and V by 6 bases; bases with no gene match: 3. CDR1 and CDR2 from the germline V gene are MNHEY and SMNVEV (reference sequence). Here the CDR3 DNA reads TGTGCCAGCAGCACGACAGGGGCTGAAGCTTTCTTT. It yields the protein CASSTTGAEAFF.

The J gene is TRBJ2-5, the V gene TRBV25-1; 7 nucleotides match TRBD2. Germline lookup yields CDR1 MGHDK and CDR2 SYGVNS. The CDR3 is made up of 15 amino acids. With 8 bases clipped from V and 5 bases from J, the junction kept 14 bases outside the gene matches. CDR3 coding DNA: TGTGCCAGCTTCCCCTGGGCGGGAGAAACGGAGACCCAGTACTTC. Amino acids: CASFPWAGETETQYF.

Ten or more counts support this clonotype. The gene calls are TRBV29-1 and TRBJ2-3, with 7 positions matching TRBD1. The germline V gene has CDR1 SQVTM and CDR2 ANQGSEA. The ends lost 6 bases at V and 2 bases at J; junction bases unmatched: 5. This CDR3 contains 13 residues. The DNA for the CDR3 is TGCAGCGTCGACAGGGCCTTCACAGATACGCAGTATTTT. Translation gives CSVDRAFTDTQYF.

The rearrangement uses TRBV7-2 and TRBJ2-1, with TRBD2 matching over 12 bases. This CDR3 has 16 residues. Germline V gives CDR1 SGHTA, CDR2 FQGNSA. V dropped 7 bases and J dropped 2; count of bases not matched to a gene: 6. The CDR3 bases are TGTGCCAGCAAACTAGCGGGGGGTCCCACCTACAATGAGCAGTTCTTC. Translation: CASKLAGGPTYNEQFF.

This clonotype has only one observation. This chain links TRBV2 with TRBJ1-2, with D perhaps TRBD1 (5 bases). Germline V lookup: CDR1 SNHLY, CDR2 FYNNEI. Trimming took 5 bases from V and 4 from J, leaving 14 bases between them. This CDR3 has 14 amino acids. In DNA, the CDR3 is TGTGCCAGCAGTCCCGGGACGGCTCTCTATGGCTACACCTTC. It yields the protein CASSPGTALYGYTF.

This clonotype was seen many times. The chain combines TRBV4-2 with TRBJ2-1, with 10 bases fitting TRBD2. The germline CDR1 and CDR2 sequences are LGHNA and YNFKEQ. V trimming: 1 base; J trimming: 2 bases; junction bases outside the gene matches: 5. CDR3 length equals 17 residues. CDR3 DNA sequence: TGTGCCAGCAGCCAAGGCGTCGGACTAGCGGCCTACAATGAGCAGTTCTTC. This translates into CASSQGVGLAAYNEQFF.

In this sample, this clonotype turned up a few times. This chain joins TRBV19 and TRBJ1-3; D not certain. CDR1 is LNHDA, CDR2 SQIVND, per germline (reference sequence). The CDR3 is 14 residues long. The V end lost 7 bases, the J end lost 0 bases, and 10 bases lay between the germline ends. This CDR3 reads CASTPPSSGNTIYF. Written as DNA, the CDR3 is TGTGCCAGTACCCCACCGAGCTCTGGAAACACCATATATTTT.

Here the CDR3 reads CASSYAQGRSFTF. The CDR3 bases are TGTGCCAGCAGTTACGCACAGGGGCGATCCTTTACCTTC. V gene TRBV6-2 or TRBV6-3 combines with J gene TRBJ1-2; 7 nucleotides match TRBD1. Germline CDR1 is MNHEY and CDR2 is SVGEGT. The CDR3 consists of 13 residues. J was trimmed by 14 bases and V by 2 bases; bases with no gene match: 11.

Only a few counts were recorded for this clonotype. The chain carries TRBV6-2 or TRBV6-3 and TRBJ2-7; 10 bases line up with TRBD2. This CDR3 is built from 20 residues. Germline CDR1 is MNHEY and CDR2 is SVGEGT. V lost 0 bases to trimming and J lost 3 bases; unmatched junction nucleotides: 17. CDR3 in DNA: TGTGCCAGCAGTTACTCTCTAGAGGGAAGGACTAGCGGATTATACTACGAGCAGTACTTC. Its protein is CASSYSLEGRTSGLYYEQYF.

This clonotype was detected a few times. The V call is TRBV10-3, the J call TRBJ2-6, with D maybe TRBD1 (5 bases). The germline V and J ends were trimmed by 6 bases and 3 bases, with 12 bases remaining between them. The CDR3 consists of 15 residues. Germline lookup yields CDR1 ENHRY and CDR2 SYGVKD. DNA for the CDR3: TGTGCCATCAGGCCACAGGTTAATGGGGCCAACGTCCTGACTTTC. It encodes CAIRPQVNGANVLTF.

Concerning this clonotype: At one boundary the junction diverges from the germline segment, which might be a read error. The rearrangement links TRBV10-3 to TRBJ2-3; no firm D call. CDR3 length equals 19 residues. Per germline, CDR1 ENHRY and CDR2 SYGVKD. The CDR3 loop reads CASSYSYSGSSEFTDTQYF. CDR3 DNA: TGTGCCAGCAGTTACTCGTATTCTGGTTCGAGCGAGTTCACAGATACGCAGTATTTT.

The rearrangement joins TRBV28 to TRBJ2-7, with D maybe TRBD2 (6 bases). Trimming shortened V by 6 bases and J by 6 bases, and 15 bases separated the two germline ends. The CDR3 contains 13 residues. Germline V gives CDR1 MDHEN, CDR2 SYDVKM. CDR3 in DNA: TGTGCCAGCAGAAACGCGGGGCGAGGCGAGCAGTACTTC. Translation gives CASRNAGRGEQYF.

This clonotype has a handful of counts. The rearrangement links TRBV12-3 or TRBV12-4 to TRBJ1-2, with 9 bases lining up with TRBD1. There are 12 residues in the CDR3. The ends lost 8 bases at V and 8 bases at J; junction bases unmatched: 6. The CDR3 sequence: CASQDRGGGYTF. The CDR3 DNA reads TGTGCCAGCCAGGACAGGGGCGGCGGCTACACCTTC.

The rearrangement links TRBV5-1 to TRBJ2-3; 7 bases align to TRBD2. The CDR3 contains 13 residues. The V segment lost 3 bases and the J segment 3 bases; nucleotides outside the gene matches: 1. Germline loops: CDR1 SGHRS, CDR2 YFSETQ. The CDR3 protein is CASSWEGTDTQYF. CDR3 nucleotides: TGCGCCAGCAGCTGGGAGGGGACAGATACGCAGTATTTT.

This clonotype was observed a single time. CDR3 residues: CASSLVGGILGTEAFF. CDR3 nucleotide sequence: TGTGCCAGCAGCTTAGTAGGCGGGATCTTGGGCACTGAAGCTTTCTTT. The chain carries TRBV7-2 and TRBJ1-1; D unclear. V was clipped by 1 base and J by 4 bases, with 16 bases between them. The CDR3 runs 16 residues. The germline CDR1 and CDR2 sequences are SGHTA and FQGNSA.

This clonotype was seen only a few times. This sequence joins TRBV6-2 or TRBV6-3 and TRBJ2-7; D is undetermined. The CDR3 extends over 16 amino acids. The V gene's germline CDR1 is MNHEY and CDR2 SVGEGT. Between the trimmed V and J ends, which lost 2 bases and 0 bases, there was a span of 14 bases. The DNA for the CDR3 is TGTGCCAGCAGTTACAACCCGGGCAAATACTCCTACGAGCAGTACTTC. It is translated as CASSYNPGKYSYEQYF.

The chain links TRBV5-1 to TRBJ1-1; 7 positions match TRBD1. The junction had 9 bases not matched to a gene; V was cut back by 5 bases and J by 5 bases. Germline lookup yields CDR1 SGHRS and CDR2 YFSETQ. The CDR3 has 14 residues. The CDR3 nucleotides read TGCGCCAGCAGTAACTCAGGGGGAAATACTGAAGCTTTCTTT. Residues: CASSNSGGNTEAFF.

The chain recombines TRBV12-3 or TRBV12-4 with TRBJ2-2; 10 positions agree with TRBD2. This CDR3 has 15 residues. V lost 7 bases and J lost 0; bases outside the gene matches: 2. CDR3 DNA sequence: TGTGCCAGCAACCTAGCGGGGGCGAACACCGGGGAGCTGTTTTTT. This gives the protein CASNLAGANTGELFF.

The chain is built from TRBV28 and TRBJ1-5; D ambiguous. Trimming removed 3 bases at V and 7 bases at J, with 10 bases between. Germline CDR1 is MDHEN and CDR2 is SYDVKM. This CDR3 comprises 13 residues. CDR3 coding DNA: TGTGCCAGCAGTTTTAGGCTGCAACAGCCCCAGCATTTT. As protein: CASSFRLQQPQHF.

This clonotype has more than one count but fewer than ten. The rearrangement links TRBV10-2 to TRBJ2-7; D is possibly TRBD2 (5 bases). Germline CDR1 and CDR2: WSHSY and SAAADI. The CDR3 extends over 16 amino acids. Deletions cut 4 bases from V and 5 bases from J, with 21 bases between. This CDR3 is CASSVLKSGIVDEQYF. The CDR3 DNA is TGCGCCAGCAGTGTCTTGAAGTCGGGAATCGTAGACGAGCAGTACTTC.

This clonotype was counted at least ten times. V and J are TRBV6-6 and TRBJ2-3; perhaps TRBD2 as D (6 bases). V dropped 5 bases and J dropped 10 bases, with 16 bases sitting between them. From germline, CDR1 is MNHNY and CDR2 SVGAGI (reference sequence). The CDR3 sequence is 13 residues long. CDR3 residues: CASSDHQTGAQYF. CDR3 DNA: TGTGCCAGCAGTGATCATCAAACGGGGGCGCAGTATTTT.

This clonotype was observed a handful of times. The rearrangement links TRBV5-1 to TRBJ2-1, with no clear D. Trimming cost V 0 bases and J 0 bases, with 7 bases left between them. The CDR3 has 15 residues. CDR1 is SGHRS, CDR2 YFSETQ, per germline. CDR3 in DNA: TGCGCCAGCAGCTTGGGTCTTAGCTCCTACAATGAGCAGTTCTTC. Its translation: CASSLGLSSYNEQFF. Full variable domain (remainder filled in from reference TRBV5-1 and TRBJ2-1): KAGVTQTPRYLIKTRGQQVTLSCSPISGHRSVSWYQQTPGQGLQFLFEYFSETQRNKGNFPGRFSGRQFSNSRSEMNVSTLELGDSALYLCASSLGLSSYNEQFFGPGTRLTVL.

There are a few counts of this clonotype. This CDR3 is CASSLGGAGGLTDTQYF. The CDR3 coding sequence is TGTGCCAGCAGCTTAGGAGGGGCGGGAGGCCTCACAGATACGCAGTATTTT. The rearrangement links TRBV7-2 to TRBJ2-3, with 8 nucleotides matching TRBD2. Losses at the gene ends were 1 base for V and 2 bases for J; bases not matched to a gene: 8. This CDR3 has 17 amino acids. The germline V gene encodes CDR1 SGHTA and CDR2 FQGNSA.

This chain uses TRBV10-3 with TRBJ2-1; D is unresolved. V was trimmed by 0 bases and J by 7 bases, leaving 4 bases between them. The CDR3 has 12 amino acids. The V gene's germline CDR1 is ENHRY and CDR2 SYGVKD. The CDR3 sequence is CAISESENEQFF. As DNA, the CDR3 is TGTGCCATCAGTGAGTCCGAAAATGAGCAGTTCTTC.

This clonotype was detected many times. The chain couples TRBV28 to TRBJ2-7; 9 bases are a match to TRBD1. Trimming removed 4 bases from V and 5 bases from J; junction bases left unmatched: 9. The CDR3 length is 15 residues. Germline CDR1 and CDR2: MDHEN and SYDVKM. CDR3 coding DNA: TGTGCCAGCAGTTCCGGAGGGGACAGGGCCCACGAGCAGTACTTC. It yields the protein CASSSGGDRAHEQYF.

The rearrangement joins TRBV7-8 to TRBJ2-7, with 7 positions matching TRBD2. The CDR3 loop spans 15 amino acids. Looked up from germline, CDR1 is SGHVS and CDR2 is FQNEAQ. V was pared by 6 bases and J by 4 bases, with 12 bases of the junction left unmatched. CDR3 sequence (DNA): TGTGCCAGCAGTCCAGGACTAGGGCTGACTTACGAGCAGTACTTC. Protein sequence: CASSPGLGLTYEQYF. The variable domain in full, with the rest retrieved from reference TRBV7-8 and TRBJ2-7, is GAGVSQSPRYKVAKRGQDVALRCDPISGHVSLFWYQQALGQGPEFLTYFQNEAQLDKSGLPSDRFFAERPEGSVSTLKIQRTQQEDSAVYLCASSPGLGLTYEQYFGPGTRLTVT.